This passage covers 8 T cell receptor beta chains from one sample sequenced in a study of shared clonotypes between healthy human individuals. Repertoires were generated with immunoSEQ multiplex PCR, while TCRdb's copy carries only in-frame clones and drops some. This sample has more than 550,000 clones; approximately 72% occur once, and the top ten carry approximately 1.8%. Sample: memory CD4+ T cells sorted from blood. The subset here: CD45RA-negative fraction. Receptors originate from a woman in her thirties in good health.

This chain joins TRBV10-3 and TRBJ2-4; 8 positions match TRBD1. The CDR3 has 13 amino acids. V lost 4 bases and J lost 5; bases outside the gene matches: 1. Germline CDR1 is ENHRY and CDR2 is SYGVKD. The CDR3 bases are TGTGCCATCAGTGGGGACAGGCAAAACATTCAGTACTTC. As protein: CAISGDRQNIQYF.

The CDR3 loop is CASSYSPGASEQPQHF. The CDR3, as DNA: TGCGCCAGCAGCTACTCACCAGGGGCCAGCGAGCAGCCCCAGCATTTT. The J gene is TRBJ1-5, the V gene TRBV5-1; perhaps TRBD1 as D (6 bases). Looked up from germline, CDR1 is SGHRS and CDR2 is YFSETQ. V was trimmed by 3 bases and J by 7 bases, leaving 20 bases between them. The length of the CDR3 is 16 residues.

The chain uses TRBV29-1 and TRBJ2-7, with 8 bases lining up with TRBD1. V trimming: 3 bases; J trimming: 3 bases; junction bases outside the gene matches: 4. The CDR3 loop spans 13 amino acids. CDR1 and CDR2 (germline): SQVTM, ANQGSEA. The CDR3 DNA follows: TGCAGCGTTGATGGTGACAGGGGCTACGAGCAGTACTTC. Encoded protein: CSVDGDRGYEQYF.

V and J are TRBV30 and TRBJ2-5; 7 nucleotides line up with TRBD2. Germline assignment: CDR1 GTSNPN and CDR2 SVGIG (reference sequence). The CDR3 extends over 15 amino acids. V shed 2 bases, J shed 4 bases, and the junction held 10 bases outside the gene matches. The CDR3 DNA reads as TGTGCCTGGAGTCTACGGCGGGAGCTGGGAGAGACCCAGTACTTC. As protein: CAWSLRRELGETQYF.

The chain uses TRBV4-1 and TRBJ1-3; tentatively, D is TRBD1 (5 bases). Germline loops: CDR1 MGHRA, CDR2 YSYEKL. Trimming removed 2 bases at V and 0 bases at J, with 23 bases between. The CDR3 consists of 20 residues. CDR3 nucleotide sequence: TGCGCCAGCAGCCAATATAGAGGCTCGGGGCCCGAGGACTCTGGAAACACCATATATTTT. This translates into CASSQYRGSGPEDSGNTIYF.

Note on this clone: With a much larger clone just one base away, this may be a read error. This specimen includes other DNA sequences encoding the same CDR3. The CDR3 DNA is TGTGCCAGCAGCTTAGGGTCCTACGAGCAGTACTTC. Translating it yields CASSLGSYEQYF. This rearrangement joins TRBV11-3 to TRBJ2-7; D unresolved. The germline CDR1 and CDR2 sequences are SGHNT and YENEEA. The V gene lost 1 base and the J gene lost 1 base, with 2 bases spanning the gap. The CDR3 contains 12 residues.

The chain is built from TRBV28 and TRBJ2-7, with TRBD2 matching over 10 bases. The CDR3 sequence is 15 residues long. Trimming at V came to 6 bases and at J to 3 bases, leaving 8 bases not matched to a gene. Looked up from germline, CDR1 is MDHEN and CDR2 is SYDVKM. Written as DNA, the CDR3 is TGTGCCAGCAGACCCGGGACTAGCGCATACTACGAGCAGTACTTC. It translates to CASRPGTSAYYEQYF.

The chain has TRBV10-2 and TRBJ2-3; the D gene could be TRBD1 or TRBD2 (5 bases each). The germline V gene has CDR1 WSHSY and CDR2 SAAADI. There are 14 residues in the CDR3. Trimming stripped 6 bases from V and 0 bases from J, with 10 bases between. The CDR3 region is CASRGETSTDTQYF. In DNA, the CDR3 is TGCGCCAGCAGGGGGGAAACTAGCACAGATACGCAGTATTTT.